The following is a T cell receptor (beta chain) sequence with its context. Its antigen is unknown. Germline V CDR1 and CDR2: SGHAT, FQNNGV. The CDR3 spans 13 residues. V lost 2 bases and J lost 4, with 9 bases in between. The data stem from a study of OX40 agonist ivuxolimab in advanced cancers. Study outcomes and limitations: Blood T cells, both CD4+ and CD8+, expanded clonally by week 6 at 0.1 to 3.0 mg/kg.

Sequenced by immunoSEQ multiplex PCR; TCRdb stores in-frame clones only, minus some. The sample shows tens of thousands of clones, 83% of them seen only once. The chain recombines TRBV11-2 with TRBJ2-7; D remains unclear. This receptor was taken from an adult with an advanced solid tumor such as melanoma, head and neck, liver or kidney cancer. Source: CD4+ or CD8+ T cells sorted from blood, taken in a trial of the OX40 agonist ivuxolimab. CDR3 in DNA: TGTGCCAGCAGCTTAACAGACGCGTACGAGCAGTACTTC. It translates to CASSLTDAYEQYF.